The clone carrying this T cell receptor (beta chain) was observed a few times. The target antigen is unknown. The data were obtained in a study of regulatory T cells in long-lasting Graves disease. Findings of the study overall: Accuracy may have suffered from the small sample size.

Time point of the sample: newly diagnosed GD, antithyroid drugs for less than 3 months. After RNA was extracted from PBMCs, the TCR library was made from it. Sequencing libraries for TCR beta were prepared with iRepertoire HTBI primers and Arm-PCR of CDR3 regions. From the multiplex PCR reads, TCRdb called clonotypes with MiXCR, one entry per CDR3 protein. The sample contains 680,000 or so distinct CDR3 sequences, less than 20% of which appear only once. The V gene lost 4 bases and the J gene lost 4 bases, with 12 bases spanning the gap. Per germline, CDR1 SGHRS and CDR2 YFSETQ. There are 14 residues in the CDR3. This sample also appeared in a second study, on T cells in Graves' hyperthyroidism and ophthalmopathy.

The sample was peripheral blood mononuclear cells (PBMCs), taken at new diagnosis, from a patient treated with antithyroid drugs. This TCR derives from a young woman with Graves disease. The chain is built from TRBV5-1 and TRBJ2-1, with no clear D. CDR3 bases: TGCGCCAGCAGCATGACTGGCGAGTACAATGAGCAGTTCTTC. Translating gives CASSMTGEYNEQFF.